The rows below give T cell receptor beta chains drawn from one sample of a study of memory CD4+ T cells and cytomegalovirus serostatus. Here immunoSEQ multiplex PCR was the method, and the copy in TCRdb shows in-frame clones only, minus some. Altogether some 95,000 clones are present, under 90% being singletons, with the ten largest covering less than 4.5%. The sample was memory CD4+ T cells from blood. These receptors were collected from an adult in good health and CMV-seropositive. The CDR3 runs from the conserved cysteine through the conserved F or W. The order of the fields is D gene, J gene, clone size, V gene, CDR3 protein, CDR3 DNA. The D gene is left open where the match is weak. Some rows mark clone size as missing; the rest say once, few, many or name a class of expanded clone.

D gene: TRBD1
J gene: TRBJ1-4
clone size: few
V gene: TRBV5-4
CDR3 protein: CASSRQGAEEKLFF
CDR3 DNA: TGTGCCAGCAGCAGACAGGGGGCGGAGGAAAAACTGTTTTTT

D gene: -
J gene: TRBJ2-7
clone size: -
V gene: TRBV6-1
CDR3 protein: CASNMGAGYEQYF
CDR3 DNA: TGTGCCAGCAATATGGGGGCAGGATACGAGCAGTACTTC

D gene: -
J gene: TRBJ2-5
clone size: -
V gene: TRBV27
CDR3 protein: CASSTTGYRFQETQYF
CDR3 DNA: TGTGCCAGCAGTACAACAGGGTACCGATTCCAAGAGACCCAGTACTTC

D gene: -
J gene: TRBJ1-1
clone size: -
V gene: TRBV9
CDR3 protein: CASSVDQGREAFF
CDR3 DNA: TGTGCCAGCAGCGTAGACCAGGGGCGTGAAGCTTTCTTT

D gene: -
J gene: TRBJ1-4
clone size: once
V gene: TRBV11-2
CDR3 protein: CASSLRAGVEKLFF
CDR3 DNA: TGTGCCAGCAGCTTACGGGCAGGGGTGGAAAAACTGTTTTTT

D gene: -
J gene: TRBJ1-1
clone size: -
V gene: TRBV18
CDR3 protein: CASSPTLGMNTEAFF
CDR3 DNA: TGTGCCAGCTCACCGACATTAGGAATGAACACTGAAGCTTTCTTT

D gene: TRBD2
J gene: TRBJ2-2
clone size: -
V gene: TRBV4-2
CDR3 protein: CASSLEAGEGTGELFF
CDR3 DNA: TGTGCCAGCAGCCTCGAAGCGGGAGAGGGTACCGGGGAGCTGTTTTTT

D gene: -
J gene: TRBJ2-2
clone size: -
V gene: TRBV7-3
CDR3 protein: CASSPVGAGELFF
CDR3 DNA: TGTGCCAGCAGCCCCGTAGGGGCCGGGGAGCTGTTTTTT

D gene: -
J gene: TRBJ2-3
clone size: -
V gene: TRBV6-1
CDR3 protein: CASSEPRESDTQYF
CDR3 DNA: TGTGCCAGCAGTGAACCACGGGAATCAGATACGCAGTATTTT

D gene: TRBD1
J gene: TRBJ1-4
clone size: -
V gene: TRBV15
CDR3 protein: CATTTRRDRVGLFF
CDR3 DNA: TGTGCCACCACTACCCGAAGGGACAGGGTGGGACTGTTTTTT

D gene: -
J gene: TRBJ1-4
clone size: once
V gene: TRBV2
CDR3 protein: CASSDGDGEKLFF
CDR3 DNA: TGTGCCAGCAGTGACGGGGACGGAGAAAAACTGTTTTTT

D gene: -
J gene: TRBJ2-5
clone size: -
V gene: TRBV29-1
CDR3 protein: CSVGGSQETQYF
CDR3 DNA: TGCAGCGTTGGCGGTAGCCAAGAGACCCAGTACTTC

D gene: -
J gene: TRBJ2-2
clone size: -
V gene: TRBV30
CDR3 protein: CAWSESANTGELFF
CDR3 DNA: TGTGCCTGGAGTGAAAGCGCGAACACCGGGGAGCTGTTTTTT

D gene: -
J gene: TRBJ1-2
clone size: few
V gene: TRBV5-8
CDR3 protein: CASSPTGRRDGYTF
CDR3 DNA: TGTGCCAGCAGCCCAACAGGAAGGAGGGATGGCTACACCTTC

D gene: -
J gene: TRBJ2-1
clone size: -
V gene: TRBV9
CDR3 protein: CASSVRGTPSSYNEQFF
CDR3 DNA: TGTGCCAGCAGCGTTCGAGGGACCCCGAGCTCCTACAATGAGCAGTTCTTC

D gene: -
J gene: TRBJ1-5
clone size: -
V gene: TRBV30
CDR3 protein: CAWSVSNNQPQHF
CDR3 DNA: TGTGCCTGGAGTGTAAGTAACAATCAGCCCCAGCATTTT

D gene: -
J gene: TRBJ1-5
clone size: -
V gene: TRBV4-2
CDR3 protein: CASSQGLGGNQPQHF
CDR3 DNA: TGTGCCAGCAGCCAAGGACTCGGGGGTAATCAGCCCCAGCATTTT